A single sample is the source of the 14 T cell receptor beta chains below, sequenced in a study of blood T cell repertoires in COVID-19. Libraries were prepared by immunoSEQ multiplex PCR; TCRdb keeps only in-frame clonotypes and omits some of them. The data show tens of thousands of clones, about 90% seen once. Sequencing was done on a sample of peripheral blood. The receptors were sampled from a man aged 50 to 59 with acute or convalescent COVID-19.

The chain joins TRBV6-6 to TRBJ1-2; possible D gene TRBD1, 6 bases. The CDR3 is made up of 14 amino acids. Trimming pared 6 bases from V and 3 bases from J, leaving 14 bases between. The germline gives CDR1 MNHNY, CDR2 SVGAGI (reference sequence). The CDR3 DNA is TGTGCCAGCAGCCGCACGAAGGGGGACTATGGCTACACCTTC. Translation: CASSRTKGDYGYTF.

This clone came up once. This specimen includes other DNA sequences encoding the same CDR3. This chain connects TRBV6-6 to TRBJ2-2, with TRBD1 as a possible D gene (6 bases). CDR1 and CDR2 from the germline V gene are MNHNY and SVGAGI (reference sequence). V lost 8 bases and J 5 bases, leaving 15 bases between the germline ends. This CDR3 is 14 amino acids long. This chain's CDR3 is CASSPQGRTGELFF. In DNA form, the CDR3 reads TGTGCCAGCTCCCCCCAGGGGAGAACCGGGGAGCTGTTTTTT.

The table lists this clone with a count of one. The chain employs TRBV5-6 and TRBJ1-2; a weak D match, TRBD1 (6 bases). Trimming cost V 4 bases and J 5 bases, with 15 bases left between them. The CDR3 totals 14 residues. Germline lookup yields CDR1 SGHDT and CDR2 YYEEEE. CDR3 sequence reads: CASSTGQLFYGYTF. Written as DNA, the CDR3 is TGTGCCAGCAGCACTGGACAGCTCTTTTATGGCTACACCTTC.

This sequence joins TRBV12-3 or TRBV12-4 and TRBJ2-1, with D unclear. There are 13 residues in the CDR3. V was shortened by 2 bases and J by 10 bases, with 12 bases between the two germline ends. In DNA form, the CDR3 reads TGTGCCAGCAGTTTAATGGTAAACTCCGAGCAGTTCTTC. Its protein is CASSLMVNSEQFF.

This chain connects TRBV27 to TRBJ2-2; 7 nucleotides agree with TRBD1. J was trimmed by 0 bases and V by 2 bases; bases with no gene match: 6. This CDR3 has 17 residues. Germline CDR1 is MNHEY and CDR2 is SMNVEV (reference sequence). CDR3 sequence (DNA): TGTGCCAGCAGTTTACGAACAGGGGCCGCGAACACCGGGGAGCTGTTTTTT. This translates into CASSLRTGAANTGELFF.

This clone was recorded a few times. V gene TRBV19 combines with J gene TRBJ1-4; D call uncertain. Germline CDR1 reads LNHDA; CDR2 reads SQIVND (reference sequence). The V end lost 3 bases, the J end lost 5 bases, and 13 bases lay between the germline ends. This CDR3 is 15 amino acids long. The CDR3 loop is CASSMAFSGNEKLFF. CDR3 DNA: TGTGCCAGTAGTATGGCCTTCTCGGGGAATGAAAAACTGTTTTTT.

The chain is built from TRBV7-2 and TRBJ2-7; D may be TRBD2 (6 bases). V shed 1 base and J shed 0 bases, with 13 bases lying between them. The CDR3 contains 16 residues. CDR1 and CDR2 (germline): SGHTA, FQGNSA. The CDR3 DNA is TGTGCCAGCAGCTTAGGTATGGGGCGGGGCTCCTACGAGCAGTACTTC. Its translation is CASSLGMGRGSYEQYF.

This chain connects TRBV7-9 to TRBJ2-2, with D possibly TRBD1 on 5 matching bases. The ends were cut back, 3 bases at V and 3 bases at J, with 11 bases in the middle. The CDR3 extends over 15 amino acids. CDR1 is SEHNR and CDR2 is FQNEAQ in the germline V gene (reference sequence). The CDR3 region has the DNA TGTGCCAGCAGCTTGGCAGGGCCGGACACCGGGGAGCTGTTTTTT. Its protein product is CASSLAGPDTGELFF.

The CDR3 DNA follows: TGTGCCAGCAGCAAAGCCAACAGGGGGCAAGGCGGGGAGCTGTTTTTT. This codes for CASSKANRGQGGELFF. The rearrangement uses TRBV21-1 and TRBJ2-2; the table's D call TRBD1 went unverified against the DNA. TRBV21-1 constitutes a pseudogene. The CDR3 length is 16 residues.

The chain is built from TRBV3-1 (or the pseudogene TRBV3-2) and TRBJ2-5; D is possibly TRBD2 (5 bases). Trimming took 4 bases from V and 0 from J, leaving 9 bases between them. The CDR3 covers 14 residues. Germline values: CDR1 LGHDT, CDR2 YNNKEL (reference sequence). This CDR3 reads CASSPQTNQETQYF. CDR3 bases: TGTGCCAGCAGCCCACAGACTAACCAAGAGACCCAGTACTTC.

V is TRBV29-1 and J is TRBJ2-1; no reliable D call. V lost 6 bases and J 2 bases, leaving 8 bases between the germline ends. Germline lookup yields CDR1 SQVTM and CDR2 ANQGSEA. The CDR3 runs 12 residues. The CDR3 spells CSVASAYNEQFF. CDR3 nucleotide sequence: TGCAGCGTCGCCTCAGCCTACAATGAGCAGTTCTTC.

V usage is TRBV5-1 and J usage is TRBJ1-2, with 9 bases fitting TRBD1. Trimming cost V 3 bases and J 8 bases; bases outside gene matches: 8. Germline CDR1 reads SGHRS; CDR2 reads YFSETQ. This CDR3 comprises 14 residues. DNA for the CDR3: TGCGCCAGCAGCTACTCACAGGGGGCTGTCGGCTACACCTTC. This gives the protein CASSYSQGAVGYTF.

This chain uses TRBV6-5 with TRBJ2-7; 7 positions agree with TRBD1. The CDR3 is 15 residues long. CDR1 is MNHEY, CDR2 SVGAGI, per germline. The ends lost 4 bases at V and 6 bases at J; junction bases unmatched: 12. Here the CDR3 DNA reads TGTGCCAGCAGTTCGACAGGGTGGGGGCGAGGCGAGCAGTACTTC. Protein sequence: CASSSTGWGRGEQYF.

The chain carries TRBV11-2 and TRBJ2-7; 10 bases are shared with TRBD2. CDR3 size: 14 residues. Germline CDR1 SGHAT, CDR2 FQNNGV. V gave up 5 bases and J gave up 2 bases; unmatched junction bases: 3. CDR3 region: CASSLAGAPYEQYF. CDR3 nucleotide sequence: TGTGCCAGCAGCCTAGCGGGAGCCCCCTACGAGCAGTACTTC.